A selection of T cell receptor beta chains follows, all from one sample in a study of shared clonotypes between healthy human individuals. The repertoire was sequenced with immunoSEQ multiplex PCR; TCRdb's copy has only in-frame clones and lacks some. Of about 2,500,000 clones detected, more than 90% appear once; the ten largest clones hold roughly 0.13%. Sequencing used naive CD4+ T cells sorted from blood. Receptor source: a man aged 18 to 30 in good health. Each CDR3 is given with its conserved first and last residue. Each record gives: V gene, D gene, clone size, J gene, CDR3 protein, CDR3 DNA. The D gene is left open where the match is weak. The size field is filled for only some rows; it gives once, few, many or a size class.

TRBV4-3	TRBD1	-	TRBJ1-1	CASSQGGTGVNTEAFF	TGCGCCAGCAGCCAGGGGGGGACAGGGGTGAACACTGAAGCTTTCTTT
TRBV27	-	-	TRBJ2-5	CVSSWRGGETQYF	TGTGTCAGCAGTTGGCGGGGCGGTGAGACCCAGTACTTC
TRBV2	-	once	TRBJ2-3	CASSVSTKGGDTQYF	TGTGCCAGCAGTGTATCCACAAAAGGGGGGGATACGCAGTATTTT
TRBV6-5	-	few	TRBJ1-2	CASSPGGGSYGYTF	TGTGCCAGCAGCCCCGGAGGGGGGAGCTATGGCTACACCTTC
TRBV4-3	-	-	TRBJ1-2	CASSQDFGRTYGYTF	TGCGCCAGCAGCCAAGATTTTGGCAGAACCTATGGCTACACCTTC
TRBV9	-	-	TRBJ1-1	CASGMTGSNTEAFF	TGTGCCAGCGGTATGACAGGTTCGAACACTGAAGCTTTCTTT
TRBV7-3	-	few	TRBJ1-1	CASSLGLGTEAFF	TGTGCCAGCAGCTTAGGGCTGGGCACTGAAGCTTTCTTT
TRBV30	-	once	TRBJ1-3	CAWGRLSSGNTIYF	TGTGCCTGGGGGCGGCTCAGCTCTGGAAACACCATATATTTT
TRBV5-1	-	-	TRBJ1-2	CASRDGGFNGYTF	TGCGCCAGCAGGGATGGGGGTTTCAATGGCTACACCTTC
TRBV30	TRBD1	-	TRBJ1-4	CAWNGQEGEKLFF	TGTGCCTGGAACGGACAGGAGGGTGAAAAACTGTTTTTT
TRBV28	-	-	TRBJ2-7	CASTKRVIQFYEQYF	TGTGCCAGCACCAAGAGGGTAATCCAATTCTACGAGCAGTACTTC
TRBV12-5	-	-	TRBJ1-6	CASGLVRSPLHF	TGTGCTAGTGGTTTGGTTCGTTCACCCCTCCACTTT
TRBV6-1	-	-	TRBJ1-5	CASSSGTGNQPQHF	TGTGCCAGCAGTTCCGGGACGGGGAATCAGCCCCAGCATTTT
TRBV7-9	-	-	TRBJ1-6	CASRSGTENSPLHF	TGTGCCAGCAGGTCCGGGACGGAGAACTCACCCCTCCACTTT
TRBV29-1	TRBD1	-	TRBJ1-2	CSVARQGAQYYTF	TGCAGCGTTGCCAGACAGGGGGCGCAATACTACACCTTC
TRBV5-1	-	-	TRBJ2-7	CASSTQGYEQYF	TGCGCCAGCAGTACACAGGGCTACGAGCAGTACTTC
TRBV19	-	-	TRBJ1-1	CASSGRADTEAFF	TGTGCCAGTAGTGGCAGGGCGGACACTGAAGCTTTCTTT
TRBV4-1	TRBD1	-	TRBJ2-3	CASSYRDRGITDTQYF	TGCGCCAGCAGCTACCGGGACAGGGGGATCACAGATACGCAGTATTTT
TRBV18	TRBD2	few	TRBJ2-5	CASSPTSGGQKETQYF	TGTGCCAGCTCACCGACTAGCGGGGGGCAGAAAGAGACCCAGTACTTC
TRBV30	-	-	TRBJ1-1	CAWRQGTEAFF	TGTGCCTGGAGGCAGGGGACTGAAGCTTTCTTT
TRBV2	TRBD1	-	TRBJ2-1	CASSERQGIYNEQFF	TGTGCCAGCAGTGAACGACAGGGAATATACAATGAGCAGTTCTTC
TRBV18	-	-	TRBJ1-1	CASSPPVGPQEAFF	TGTGCCAGCTCACCACCAGTAGGGCCCCAGGAGGCTTTCTTT
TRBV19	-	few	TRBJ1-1	CASSPRQIPGSEAFF	TGTGCCAGTAGTCCCCGACAGATCCCGGGGAGTGAAGCTTTCTTT
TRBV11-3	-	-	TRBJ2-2	CASSLDPNTGELFF	TGTGCCAGCAGCTTAGACCCGAACACCGGGGAGCTGTTTTTT
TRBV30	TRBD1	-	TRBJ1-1	CAWGDREVAFF	TGTGCCTGGGGGGACAGGGAGGTAGCTTTCTTT
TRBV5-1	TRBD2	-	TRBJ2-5	CASSGPSGGTETQYF	TGCGCCAGCAGCGGCCCTAGCGGGGGTACGGAGACCCAGTACTTC
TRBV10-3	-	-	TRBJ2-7	CAIRDPGVTGYEQYF	TGTGCCATCAGAGATCCGGGGGTTACCGGGTACGAGCAGTACTTC
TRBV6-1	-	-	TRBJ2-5	CASSLGRETQYF	TGTGCCAGCAGCCTAGGCAGGGAGACCCAGTACTTC
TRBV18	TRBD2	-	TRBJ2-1	CASSPGTSGTNEQFF	TGTGCCAGCTCACCCGGGACTAGCGGGACCAATGAGCAGTTCTTC
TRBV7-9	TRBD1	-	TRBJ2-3	CASSLGLRTGGPDTQYF	TGTGCCAGCAGCTTAGGCCTTAGGACAGGGGGGCCAGATACGCAGTATTTT
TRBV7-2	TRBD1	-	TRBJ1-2	CASSLDRGPPVYGYTF	TGTGCCAGCAGCTTAGACAGGGGGCCGCCCGTCTATGGCTACACCTTC
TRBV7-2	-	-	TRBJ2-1	CASSLDGGSYNEQFF	TGTGCCAGCAGCTTAGACGGGGGATCCTACAATGAGCAGTTCTTC
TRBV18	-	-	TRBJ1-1	CASSPAGNTEAFF	TGTGCCAGCTCCCCCGCAGGGAACACTGAAGCTTTCTTT